This T cell receptor beta chain is drawn from a study of cytomegalovirus exposure and HLA in healthy donors. Findings of the study overall: A later analysis reported that several of the most significant clusters appeared to be linked to common viral pathogens, among them Epstein-Barr virus. Researchers reported that a few CMV-associated chains were confirmed in vitro as CMV antigen-specific. Data from an earlier analysis indicated that most TCR beta V segments were productive either about 87% or about 30% of the time.

Primers: 60 Vbeta forward and 13 Jbeta reverse. The protocol was immunoSEQ multiplex PCR, while the TCRdb copy is restricted to in-frame clones and leaves out a portion. Counted here are about 93,000 clones, about two thirds occurring once; the ten biggest clones make up around 5.6%. J gave up 4 bases and V 3 bases, and 3 bases lay outside the gene matches. Germline assignment: CDR1 SGDLS and CDR2 YYNGEE. This CDR3 contains 15 residues. In regard to this clone: Its antigen remains unknown.

The chain links TRBV9 to TRBJ2-7; 14 nucleotides align to TRBD2. The source of this sequence is a boy younger than 18 in good health and CMV-seropositive. The sample consisted of PBMCs. The CDR3 region is CASSAGTSGRYEQYF. The CDR3 nucleotides are TGTGCCAGCAGCGCCGGGACTAGCGGGAGATACGAGCAGTACTTC.